These T cell receptor beta chains were read from a single sample in a study of blood T cell repertoires in COVID-19. Only in-frame clones appear in the TCRdb table, and some are missing; sequencing was by immunoSEQ multiplex PCR. The sample contains over 60,000 clones, roughly 82% of which appear only once. Sample: peripheral blood. Every receptor here comes from a human donor in a cohort sampled during active COVID-19. CDR3s include the opening cysteine and the closing phenylalanine or tryptophan. A D gene is named only where the DNA matches it firmly. Size tells how often a clone was seen (once, few, many) or the class of an expanded clone, and some rows leave it out.

TRBV27	.	TRBJ2-7	.	TGTGCCAGCAGCAGGTTGAGGACAGCCTCCTACGAGCAGTACTTC	CASSRLRTASYEQYF
TRBV27	once	TRBJ2-7	TRBD2	TGTGCCAGCCTACCCAAGAGCGGGGTGATTTCCTACGAGCAGTACTTC	CASLPKSGVISYEQYF
TRBV27	.	TRBJ1-5	TRBD1	TGTGCCAGCTCCCGGACAGGGACTTACAATCAGCCCCAGCATTTT	CASSRTGTYNQPQHF
TRBV6-5	.	TRBJ1-3	.	TGTGCCACCACGCAGGGCCCTGGAAACACCATATATTTT	CATTQGPGNTIYF
TRBV6-5	.	TRBJ2-7	TRBD2	TGTGCCACTCGGGCCCGGGAGGGATCGTACGAGCAGTACTTC	CATRAREGSYEQYF
TRBV30	.	TRBJ1-4	.	TGTGCCTGGAGGGCCCCCGGAGCAACTAATGAAAAACTGTTTTTT	CAWRAPGATNEKLFF
TRBV4-3	.	TRBJ1-4	TRBD1	TGCGCCAGCAGGACAGGGTTGGTGGGTGAAAAACTGTTTTTT	CASRTGLVGEKLFF
TRBV6-5	.	TRBJ2-7	.	TGTGCCAGCACGTGGGCCTCCTACGAGCAGTACTTC	CASTWASYEQYF
TRBV3-1/TRBV3-2	.	TRBJ1-2	.	TGTGCCAGCAGCCAAGATATATCCTATGGCTACACCTTC	CASSQDISYGYTF
TRBV11-2	.	TRBJ2-7	TRBD2	TGTGCCAGCAGCTTAAGGAGGCTAGCGGGGGCTGCGAACGAGCAGTACTTC	CASSLRRLAGAANEQYF
TRBV3-1/TRBV3-2	.	TRBJ1-2	.	TGTGCCAGCAGGGACGGGAGCAGGACCTATGATGGCTACACCTTC	CASRDGSRTYDGYTF
TRBV7-9	once	TRBJ1-2	.	TGTGCCAGCAGCTTAGGGTTCGACGGGGATGGCTACACCTTC	CASSLGFDGDGYTF
TRBV7-8	.	TRBJ1-6	.	TGTGCCAGCAGCTTAGCGGACAGATATAATTCACCCCTCCACTTT	CASSLADRYNSPLHF
TRBV20-1	.	TRBJ1-5	.	TGCAGTGCTAGTATTCCAGGCAATCAGCCCCAGCATTTT	CSASIPGNQPQHF
TRBV6-2/TRBV6-3	.	TRBJ2-2	TRBD2	TGTGCCAGCAGTCTAGCGGGGGGGCAAACCGGGGAGCTGTTTTTT	CASSLAGGQTGELFF
TRBV6-5	.	TRBJ2-7	.	TGTGCCAGCAGTTACTTACAGGGAGAGTACGAACAGTACTTC	CASSYLQGEYEQYF
TRBV9	.	TRBJ1-4	.	TGTGCCAGCAGCGTAGTGGGGGGGCCTAATGAAAAACTGTTTTTT	CASSVVGGPNEKLFF
TRBV29-1	.	TRBJ2-7	.	TGCAGCGTTGCAGGGCTAAGCTCCTACGAGCAGTACTTC	CSVAGLSSYEQYF
TRBV4-1	.	TRBJ2-7	.	TGCGCCAGCAGCCAAGATGGGGGGGGCCGAATAACTGGCGAGCAGTACTTC	CASSQDGGGRITGEQYF
TRBV10-2	.	TRBJ1-5	TRBD1	TGCGCCAGCAGTGACTTTAGGGGGACAGGGAGGCATTTT	CASSDFRGTGRHF
TRBV11-2	few	TRBJ1-6	.	TGTGCCAGCAGCTTTAACTCCTATAATTCACCCCTCCACTTT	CASSFNSYNSPLHF
TRBV9	many	TRBJ1-4	TRBD1	TGTGCCAGCAGCCCCGACTTAGGGACAGACCGTTTT	CASSPDLGTDRF
TRBV6-2/TRBV6-3	.	TRBJ2-7	TRBD2	TGTGCCAGCAGTTACCGGGCTGTTGATAGCGGGGGGGCCTGGTACGAGCAGTACTTC	CASSYRAVDSGGAWYEQYF
TRBV30	few	TRBJ2-7	.	TGTGCCCATACTTGGGGGCAGCCCTACGAGCAGTACTTC	CAHTWGQPYEQYF
TRBV20-1	.	TRBJ2-1	.	TGCAGTGCTAGAGACGGGGAGGAGCAGTTCTTC	CSARDGEEQFF
TRBV9	.	TRBJ2-6	.	TGTGCCAGCAGCGTAGCCGGGACTTCTGGGGCCAACGTCCTGACTTTC	CASSVAGTSGANVLTF
TRBV18	few	TRBJ1-2	.	TGTGCCAGCTCACCCGAAGACCCAACGGGCTATGGCTACACCTTC	CASSPEDPTGYGYTF
TRBV7-8	.	TRBJ2-3	TRBD1	TGTGCCAGCAGCCCCGGGACAGGGGGTGGAGATACGCAGTATTTT	CASSPGTGGGDTQYF
TRBV6-5	.	TRBJ1-1	TRBD1	TGTGCCAGCAGTTACGCCAGGGGGCAGGTGGGGGCTTTCTTT	CASSYARGQVGAFF
TRBV19	.	TRBJ1-2	TRBD1	TGTGCCAGTACCGTGACAGGGGGCGTTCGCTACACCTTC	CASTVTGGVRYTF
TRBV7-9	.	TRBJ2-7	TRBD2	TGTGCCAGCAGATACAGCGGGGGGGCCCTGTACGAGCAGTACTTC	CASRYSGGALYEQYF
TRBV2	few	TRBJ1-1	TRBD1	TGTGCCAGCAGGACGGACAGGGGCGTCATTTTTGAAGCTTTCTTT	CASRTDRGVIFEAFF
TRBV6-1	.	TRBJ2-3	.	TGTGCCAGCAGTGAAAAGGGGGGCACAGATACGCAGTATTTT	CASSEKGGTDTQYF
TRBV5-6	.	TRBJ2-7	.	TGTGCCAGCAGCTTGGTGGGCGCCTCCTACGAGCAGTACTTC	CASSLVGASYEQYF
TRBV18	.	TRBJ1-2	.	TGTGCCAGCTCACCCGGGGATGGAAACTATGGCTACACCTTC	CASSPGDGNYGYTF
TRBV5-5	.	TRBJ2-7	TRBD2	TGTGCCAGCAGCCTGGCGGGGGGAACCTACGAGCAGTACTTC	CASSLAGGTYEQYF
TRBV7-9	.	TRBJ1-3	.	TGTGCCAGCAGCGCCGAGGGTTACACCATATATTTT	CASSAEGYTIYF
TRBV15	.	TRBJ2-7	.	TGTGCCACCAGCAGAGGTGGGACGGAGGGCACCCACGAGCAGTACTTC	CATSRGGTEGTHEQYF
TRBV4-1	.	TRBJ1-4	TRBD1	TGCGCCAGCAGCCAAGTTGGAGGGGGCAATGAAAAACTGTTTTTT	CASSQVGGGNEKLFF
TRBV24-1	.	TRBJ1-1	.	TGTGCCACCAGTGATTTGCAGGTAGGGGCCGGTAGCACTGAAGCTTTCTTT	CATSDLQVGAGSTEAFF
TRBV10-3	.	TRBJ1-4	.	TGTGCCATCAGTGAGACAGGTCCAGAGGAAAAACTGTTTTTT	CAISETGPEEKLFF
TRBV29-1	.	TRBJ2-7	TRBD1	TGCAGCGTTGAAGGGGGGACAGGGAGGTCCTCCTACGAGCAGTACTTC	CSVEGGTGRSSYEQYF
TRBV13	.	TRBJ2-7	TRBD1	TGTGCCAGCAGCTCCCGGGGCAGGACAGGGTCCTACGAGCAGTACTTC	CASSSRGRTGSYEQYF
TRBV27	.	TRBJ1-1	.	TGTGCCAGCACCCAGAATGGGGGGGACACTGAAGCTTTCTTT	CASTQNGGDTEAFF
TRBV18	.	TRBJ2-7	TRBD1	TGTGCCAGCTCACCAGCGCAGGGGGCTCTCGAGCAGTACTTC	CASSPAQGALEQYF
TRBV5-4	.	TRBJ1-1	TRBD1	TGTGCCAGCAGCCTACAAGGGGGCGTTGAAGCTTTCTTT	CASSLQGGVEAFF
TRBV3-1/TRBV3-2	.	TRBJ1-1	.	TGTGCCAGCAGCCCTCCCTATTCAGGGGAAGCTTTCTTT	CASSPPYSGEAFF
TRBV5-1	few	TRBJ2-7	TRBD1	TGCGCCAGCAGCTTTAGGACCGGGACAGGGGCCGAGCAGTACTTC	CASSFRTGTGAEQYF
TRBV6-1	.	TRBJ2-7	.	TGTGCCAGCAGTGAAGACAGTACCTACGAGCAGTACTTC	CASSEDSTYEQYF
TRBV7-9	.	TRBJ2-1	TRBD1	TGTGCCAGCAGCGCCGGGACAGCAACCTACAATGAGCAGTTCTTC	CASSAGTATYNEQFF
TRBV5-6	.	TRBJ1-5	.	TGTGCCAGCAGCTTTACAGCCCAAGGGCCCCAGCATTTT	CASSFTAQGPQHF
TRBV4-2	.	TRBJ2-7	TRBD1	TGTGCCAGCAGCCCCCTCCTGTCGGGACAGGGATACTCCTACGAGCAGTACTTC	CASSPLLSGQGYSYEQYF
TRBV19	few	TRBJ1-1	.	TGTGCCAGTAGTAACCAGGGAGGAACTGAAGCTTTCTTT	CASSNQGGTEAFF
TRBV6-5	once	TRBJ2-3	.	TGTGCCAGCAACCTGGACAGCATTAGCACAGATACGCAGTATTTT	CASNLDSISTDTQYF
TRBV7-9	.	TRBJ1-1	.	TGTGCCAGCAGCTTCAGGGTAACTGAAGCTTTCTTT	CASSFRVTEAFF
TRBV6-1	.	TRBJ1-1	.	TGTGCCAGCAGTGAAATTGGGTACTATCGGGGGGAAGCTTTCTTT	CASSEIGYYRGEAFF
TRBV6-5	.	TRBJ1-5	.	TGTGCCAGCCGGGACACGGGTCCGAGTTACAAAACCCAGCATTTT	CASRDTGPSYKTQHF
TRBV27	.	TRBJ2-3	.	TGTGCCAGCAGTTTCCCCGGGGATACGCAGTATTTT	CASSFPGDTQYF
TRBV2	.	TRBJ1-1	.	TGTGCCAGCACGCGGGGTCGAACTGAAAAAACTGAAGCTTTCTTT	CASTRGRTEKTEAFF
TRBV7-2	.	TRBJ2-7	TRBD2	TGTGCCAGCAGCGTGGCTAGCGGGGGTTCCTACGAGCAGTACTTC	CASSVASGGSYEQYF